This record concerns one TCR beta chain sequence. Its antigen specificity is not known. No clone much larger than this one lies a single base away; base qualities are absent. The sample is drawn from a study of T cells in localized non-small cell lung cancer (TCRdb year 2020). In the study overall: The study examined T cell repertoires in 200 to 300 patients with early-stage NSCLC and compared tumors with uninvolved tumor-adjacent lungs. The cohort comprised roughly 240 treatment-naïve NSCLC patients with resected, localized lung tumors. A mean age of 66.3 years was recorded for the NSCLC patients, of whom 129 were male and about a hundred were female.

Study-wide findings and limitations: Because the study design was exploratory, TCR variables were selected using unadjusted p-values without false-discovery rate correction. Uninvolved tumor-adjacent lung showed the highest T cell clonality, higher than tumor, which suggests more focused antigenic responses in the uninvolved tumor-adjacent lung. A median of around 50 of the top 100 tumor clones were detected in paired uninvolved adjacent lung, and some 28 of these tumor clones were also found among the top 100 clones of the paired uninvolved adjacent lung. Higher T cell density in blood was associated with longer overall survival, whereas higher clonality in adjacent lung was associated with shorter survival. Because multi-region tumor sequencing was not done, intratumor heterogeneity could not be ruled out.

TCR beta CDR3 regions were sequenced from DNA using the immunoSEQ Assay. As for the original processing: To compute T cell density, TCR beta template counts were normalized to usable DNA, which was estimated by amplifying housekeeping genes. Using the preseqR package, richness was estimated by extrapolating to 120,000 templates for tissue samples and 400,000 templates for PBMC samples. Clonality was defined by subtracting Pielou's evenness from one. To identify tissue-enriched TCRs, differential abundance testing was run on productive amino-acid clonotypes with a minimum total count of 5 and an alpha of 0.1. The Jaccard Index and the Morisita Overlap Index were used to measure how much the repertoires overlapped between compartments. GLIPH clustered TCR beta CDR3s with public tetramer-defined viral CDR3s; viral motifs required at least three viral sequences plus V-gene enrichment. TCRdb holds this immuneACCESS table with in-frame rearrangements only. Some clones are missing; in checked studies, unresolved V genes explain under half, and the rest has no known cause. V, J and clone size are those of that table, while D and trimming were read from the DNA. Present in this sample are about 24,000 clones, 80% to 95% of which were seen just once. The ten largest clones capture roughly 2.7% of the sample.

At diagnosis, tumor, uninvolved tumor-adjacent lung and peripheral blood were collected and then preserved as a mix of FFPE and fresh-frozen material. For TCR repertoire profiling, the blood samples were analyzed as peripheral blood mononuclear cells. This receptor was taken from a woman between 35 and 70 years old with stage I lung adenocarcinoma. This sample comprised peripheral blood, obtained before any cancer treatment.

The sequenced DNA: TGCAGCGTTGAAGTGGGGAAAGCTTTCTTT. It codes for CSVEVGKAFF. The receptor chain draws on TRBV29-1 and TRBJ1-1; the D gene cannot be resolved reliably. The germline V gene sets CDR1 to SQVTM and CDR2 to ANQGSEA. Between the V and J ends, shortened by 1 base and 9 bases respectively, the junction contains 6 bases. From cysteine to phenylalanine, the CDR3 is 10 amino acids long. Only the CDR3 part of the read is kept: 30 bases, read in frame from the first base. With the rest looked up from the reference TRBV29-1 and TRBJ1-1 genes rather than sequenced, the full variable domain is SAVISQKPSRDICQRGTSLTIQCQVDSQVTMMFWYRQQPGQSLTLIATANQGSEATYESGFVIDKFPISRPNLTFSTLTVSNMSPEDSSIYLCSVEVGKAFFGQGTRLTVV.